The entry below gives a single TCR beta chain sequence along with its context. This CDR3 has 13 residues. Trimming shortened V by 11 bases and J by 2 bases, and 14 bases separated the two germline ends. CDR1 is MNHEY, CDR2 SVGAGI, per germline. The sample is drawn from a study of siplizumab effects on memory and regulatory T cells. Using immunoSEQ multiplex PCR, the repertoire was profiled, and TCRdb retains in-frame clones only, with some absent. Counted here are tens of thousands of clones, over 75% occurring once; the ten biggest clones make up 0.35%. This chain connects TRBV6-5 to TRBJ2-3; D possibly uses TRBD1 or TRBD2 (5 bases each). This sequence was found in a human donor in good health. Sequenced: naive CD8+ T cells sorted from blood. CDR3 sequence: CAARDEYTDTQYF. CDR3 coding DNA: TGTGCCGCCCGGGACGAGTACACAGATACGCAGTATTTT.